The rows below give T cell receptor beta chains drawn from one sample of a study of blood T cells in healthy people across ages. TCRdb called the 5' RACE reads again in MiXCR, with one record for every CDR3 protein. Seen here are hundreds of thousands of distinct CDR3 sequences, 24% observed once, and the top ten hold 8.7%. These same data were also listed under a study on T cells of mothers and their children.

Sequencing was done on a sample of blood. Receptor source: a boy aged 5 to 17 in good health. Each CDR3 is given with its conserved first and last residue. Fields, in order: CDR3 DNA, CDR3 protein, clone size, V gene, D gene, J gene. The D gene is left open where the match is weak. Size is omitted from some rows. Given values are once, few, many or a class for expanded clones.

CDR3nt: TGTGCCAGCAGCTTAGTCCGGGTCGGTACCAGCGGGAGTAATGAGGATACGCAGTATTTT; CDR3aa: CASSLVRVGTSGSNEDTQYF; abundance: -; v_gene: TRBV11-1; d_gene: TRBD2; j_gene: TRBJ2-3
CDR3nt: TGTGCCAGCAGTTCGGACAGGGGGCTGTATGGCTACACCTTC; CDR3aa: CASSSDRGLYGYTF; abundance: -; v_gene: TRBV7-9; d_gene: TRBD1; j_gene: TRBJ1-2
CDR3nt: TGCAGTGGTGAGGGGGCAACAGATACGCAGTATTTT; CDR3aa: CSGEGATDTQYF; abundance: -; v_gene: TRBV20-1; d_gene: TRBD1; j_gene: TRBJ2-3
CDR3nt: TGTGCCACCAGCCCATTGGGATCTAACTATGGCTACACCTTC; CDR3aa: CATSPLGSNYGYTF; abundance: once; v_gene: TRBV15; d_gene: -; j_gene: TRBJ1-2
CDR3nt: TGTGCCAGCAGTCCTTGGGGAGGGAAAGCTAACTATGGCTACACCTTC; CDR3aa: CASSPWGGKANYGYTF; abundance: -; v_gene: TRBV6-6; d_gene: -; j_gene: TRBJ1-2
CDR3nt: TGCAGCGCCGCGAGGGCAGCGCTTGAGCAGTTCTTC; CDR3aa: CSAARAALEQFF; abundance: -; v_gene: TRBV29-1; d_gene: -; j_gene: TRBJ2-1
CDR3nt: TGTGCCAGCAGTTTCCAGACAGCCTACACAGATACGCAGTATTTT; CDR3aa: CASSFQTAYTDTQYF; abundance: -; v_gene: TRBV12-3/TRBV12-4; d_gene: -; j_gene: TRBJ2-3
CDR3nt: TGTGCCGGCAGCACCTCACCGAAAAACAATCAGCCCCAGCATTTT; CDR3aa: CAGSTSPKNNQPQHF; abundance: -; v_gene: TRBV5-5; d_gene: -; j_gene: TRBJ1-5
CDR3nt: TGTGCCAGCAGCGCCTGGACAGGGCTAGGCACAGATACGCAGTATTTT; CDR3aa: CASSAWTGLGTDTQYF; abundance: -; v_gene: TRBV6-1; d_gene: TRBD1; j_gene: TRBJ2-3
CDR3nt: TGTGCCAGCAGTTTACCTGGCGGGGGGGCGCTGGGCACAGATACGCAGTATTTT; CDR3aa: CASSLPGGGALGTDTQYF; abundance: few; v_gene: TRBV12-3/TRBV12-4; d_gene: TRBD2; j_gene: TRBJ2-3
CDR3nt: TGTGCCAGCAGCTTAGGCTGGGACAGGGACCCTGGGGCCAACGTCCTGACTTTC; CDR3aa: CASSLGWDRDPGANVLTF; abundance: few; v_gene: TRBV13; d_gene: TRBD1; j_gene: TRBJ2-6
CDR3nt: TGTGCCAGCACCTTTTCCTCCGGGGAGCTGTTTTTT; CDR3aa: CASTFSSGELFF; abundance: -; v_gene: TRBV12-3/TRBV12-4; d_gene: -; j_gene: TRBJ2-2
CDR3nt: TGCGCCAGCAGCTCGCGACAGGGTCTCCTCACTGAAGCTTTCTTT; CDR3aa: CASSSRQGLLTEAFF; abundance: few; v_gene: TRBV5-1; d_gene: TRBD1; j_gene: TRBJ1-1
CDR3nt: TGTGCCAGCAGCCAAGTTGACGTCCTCTCTGGAAACACCATATATTTT; CDR3aa: CASSQVDVLSGNTIYF; abundance: -; v_gene: TRBV14; d_gene: -; j_gene: TRBJ1-3
CDR3nt: TGTGCCAGCAGTTACCCGAGAATGACTAGCGGGGCCTACAATGAGCAGTTCTTC; CDR3aa: CASSYPRMTSGAYNEQFF; abundance: few; v_gene: TRBV6-5; d_gene: TRBD2; j_gene: TRBJ2-1
CDR3nt: TGTGCCACCCAACGAGGGACAGGGGGAGAGACCCAGTACTTC; CDR3aa: CATQRGTGGETQYF; abundance: few; v_gene: TRBV10-3; d_gene: TRBD1; j_gene: TRBJ2-5
CDR3nt: TGTGCCAGCAGTCTTGGACAGGGGGCTCGCACCTTC; CDR3aa: CASSLGQGARTF; abundance: -; v_gene: TRBV2; d_gene: TRBD1; j_gene: TRBJ1-2
CDR3nt: TGCGCCAGCAGACCCCCTAGCGGGAGTGTCGATGAGCAGTTCTTC; CDR3aa: CASRPPSGSVDEQFF; abundance: -; v_gene: TRBV11-2; d_gene: TRBD2; j_gene: TRBJ2-1
CDR3nt: TGTGCCAGCAGCCAAGGGCTAGCGGGGATGCAAGAGACCCAGTACTTC; CDR3aa: CASSQGLAGMQETQYF; abundance: -; v_gene: TRBV3-1; d_gene: TRBD2; j_gene: TRBJ2-5
CDR3nt: TGTGCCAGCAGTTACTCTTTGACCGGGAGGGTGACCGGGGAGCTGTTTTTT; CDR3aa: CASSYSLTGRVTGELFF; abundance: -; v_gene: TRBV6-2/TRBV6-3; d_gene: TRBD2; j_gene: TRBJ2-2
CDR3nt: TGTGCCAGCAGCCTTCTAGCGGGGAGTTACGAGCAGTACTTC; CDR3aa: CASSLLAGSYEQYF; abundance: many; v_gene: TRBV7-6; d_gene: TRBD2; j_gene: TRBJ2-7
CDR3nt: TGCAGTGCTAGAGGCCCTAGCGGGAGGGGAGCGTATTTT; CDR3aa: CSARGPSGRGAYF; abundance: -; v_gene: TRBV20-1; d_gene: TRBD2; j_gene: TRBJ2-3
CDR3nt: TGTGCCAGCAGCTTACACAGGGGGACCTACAATGAGCAGTTCTTC; CDR3aa: CASSLHRGTYNEQFF; abundance: -; v_gene: TRBV7-9; d_gene: TRBD1; j_gene: TRBJ2-1
CDR3nt: TGTGCCAGCAGTTTTCGCCACACTGAAGCTTTCTTT; CDR3aa: CASSFRHTEAFF; abundance: few; v_gene: TRBV28; d_gene: -; j_gene: TRBJ1-1
CDR3nt: TGTGCTAGTGGTTTGATCGCAGGGGGCAATTCACCCCTCCACTTT; CDR3aa: CASGLIAGGNSPLHF; abundance: -; v_gene: TRBV12-5; d_gene: TRBD1; j_gene: TRBJ1-6
CDR3nt: TGTGCCAGCTCACCACCCACAGTTTCCTACGAGCAGTACTTC; CDR3aa: CASSPPTVSYEQYF; abundance: -; v_gene: TRBV18; d_gene: -; j_gene: TRBJ2-7
CDR3nt: TGTGCCAGCGGCTTAGGGGGGGGTTACACAGATACGCAGTATTTT; CDR3aa: CASGLGGGYTDTQYF; abundance: -; v_gene: TRBV7-2; d_gene: -; j_gene: TRBJ2-3
CDR3nt: TGTGCCAGCTCTCCGAGCCCTGGGGCCAACGTCCTGACTTTC; CDR3aa: CASSPSPGANVLTF; abundance: many; v_gene: TRBV2; d_gene: -; j_gene: TRBJ2-6
CDR3nt: TGTGCCAGCAGCTTTAAAGGGGGTACGCAGTATTTT; CDR3aa: CASSFKGGTQYF; abundance: few; v_gene: TRBV7-2; d_gene: -; j_gene: TRBJ2-3
CDR3nt: TGTGCCAGCGACCCGGGGTTAGGCGGCACAGATACGCAGTATTTT; CDR3aa: CASDPGLGGTDTQYF; abundance: -; v_gene: TRBV5-5; d_gene: -; j_gene: TRBJ2-3
CDR3nt: TGTGCCTGGAGCGGGACAGGGCGAGTCTCCTACCAGCAGTACTTC; CDR3aa: CAWSGTGRVSYQQYF; abundance: -; v_gene: TRBV30; d_gene: TRBD1; j_gene: TRBJ2-7
CDR3nt: TGTGCCAGTAGTATGGGGCCTCCTAATGAAAAACTGTTTTTT; CDR3aa: CASSMGPPNEKLFF; abundance: few; v_gene: TRBV19; d_gene: -; j_gene: TRBJ1-4
CDR3nt: TGCAGTGCTAAGCTTTACACCGGGGAGCTGTTTTTT; CDR3aa: CSAKLYTGELFF; abundance: -; v_gene: TRBV20-1; d_gene: -; j_gene: TRBJ2-2
CDR3nt: TGTGCCAGCAGTCGGCAGGGTGCCAGTAACACCATATATTTT; CDR3aa: CASSRQGASNTIYF; abundance: few; v_gene: TRBV28; d_gene: -; j_gene: TRBJ1-3
CDR3nt: TGTGCCAGCAGCCCCCAAGGGCTAGTGTACCAAGAGACCCAGTACTTC; CDR3aa: CASSPQGLVYQETQYF; abundance: -; v_gene: TRBV7-2; d_gene: -; j_gene: TRBJ2-5
CDR3nt: TGTGCCAGCAGTTACTCGGGGTTAGGGGGGATCTATGGCTACACCTTC; CDR3aa: CASSYSGLGGIYGYTF; abundance: -; v_gene: TRBV6-5; d_gene: -; j_gene: TRBJ1-2
CDR3nt: TGCAGTGCTAGTTCCCTAGCGGAAACCTACGAGCAGTACTTC; CDR3aa: CSASSLAETYEQYF; abundance: -; v_gene: TRBV20-1; d_gene: TRBD2; j_gene: TRBJ2-7
CDR3nt: TGCGCCAGCAGCCAAGATCCAGGGGGTGGGTACGAGCAGTACTTC; CDR3aa: CASSQDPGGGYEQYF; abundance: -; v_gene: TRBV4-3; d_gene: TRBD1; j_gene: TRBJ2-7
CDR3nt: TGTGCCAGCAGGAAGGGGCTCAGGGTCCGTGCTGGGGCCAACGTCCTGACTTTC; CDR3aa: CASRKGLRVRAGANVLTF; abundance: -; v_gene: TRBV28; d_gene: -; j_gene: TRBJ2-6